This passage covers 10 T cell receptor beta chains from one sample sequenced in a study of post-analysis software for immune sequencing data. Incorporated into the TCR beta cDNA libraries were unique molecular identifiers, which served to reduce PCR and sequencing biases. From the PCR reads, TCRdb called clonotypes with MiXCR, one entry per CDR3 protein. The sample includes a few hundred thousand distinct CDR3 sequences, 36% of them seen just once. No antigens are known for them. Broader study findings: Among 5 or 6 TRBV segments more frequent in patients than controls were TRBV5-6, TRBV5-1 and TRBV20-1.

Sequenced material: blood. The source of these receptors is a girl aged 10-17 years with multiple sclerosis.

Comment on this clonotype: It may be a read error: a sequence one base away is much more abundant. V is TRBV6-1 and J is TRBJ1-2; D remains unclear. The CDR3 runs to 14 residues. The germline CDR1 and CDR2 sequences are MNHNS and SASEGT. Trimming pared 6 bases from V and 2 bases from J, leaving 13 bases between. For the CDR3, the DNA is TGTGCCAGCAGGGACGGACTGATCAACTATGGCTACACCTTC. Encoded protein: CASRDGLINYGYTF.

The table lists this clonotype with many counts. The rearrangement joins TRBV20-1 to TRBJ2-1, with TRBD2 matching 11 bases. This CDR3 is built from 16 residues. Germline V gene lookup returns CDR1 DFQATT and CDR2 SNEGSKA (reference sequence). Trimming cost V 3 bases and J 2 bases; bases outside gene matches: 6. CDR3 coding DNA: TGCAGTGCTAGGGGCCTAGCGGGAGGAGCCTACAATGAGCAGTTCTTC. It translates to CSARGLAGGAYNEQFF.

This clonotype has just a few counts. V and J are TRBV14 and TRBJ1-4; 7 bases align to TRBD1. Germline CDR1 is SGHDN and CDR2 is FVKESK. This CDR3 has 16 residues. The J segment lost 8 bases and the V segment lost 2 bases, leaving 11 bases of the junction unmatched. The CDR3 DNA is TGTGCCAGCAGCCAACCTCCTACAGGGGCGGGCGAAAAACTGTTTTTT. As protein: CASSQPPTGAGEKLFF.

This clonotype occurred many times. The CDR3 loop is CASSLVARGEADTQYF. The CDR3 DNA is TGTGCCAGCAGTTTAGTGGCCCGTGGGGAGGCAGATACGCAGTATTTT. The chain recombines TRBV12-3 or TRBV12-4 with TRBJ2-3; possibly TRBD2 for D (6 bases). This CDR3 is 16 amino acids long. Trimming cost V 1 base and J 4 bases, with 15 bases left between them.

This clonotype was seen at least ten times. The chain recombines TRBV19 with TRBJ1-2; D ambiguous. Per germline, CDR1 LNHDA and CDR2 SQIVND (reference sequence). V gave up 7 bases and J gave up 6 bases, with 12 bases separating them. This CDR3 has 12 amino acids. In nucleotides, the CDR3 is TGTGCCAGTAAAAGGGTAGAGGATGGCTACACCTTC. Amino acids: CASKRVEDGYTF. Variable domain in full (rest from reference TRBV19 and TRBJ1-2): DGGITQSPKYLFRKEGQNVTLSCEQNLNHDAMYWYRQDPGQGLRLIYYSQIVNDFQKGDIAEGYSVSREKKESFPLTVTSAQKNPTAFYLCASKRVEDGYTFGSGTRLTVV.

V and J are TRBV28 and TRBJ2-1; TRBD1 matches 8 bases. The junction had 9 bases not matched to a gene; V was cut back by 1 base and J by 7 bases. Germline V gene lookup returns CDR1 MDHEN and CDR2 SYDVKM. CDR3 length: 16 residues. DNA for the CDR3: TGTGCCAGCAGTTTATTTTCAGGGGGCAGGGGAAATGAGCAGTTCTTC. Translated, it gives CASSLFSGGRGNEQFF.

The chain employs TRBV5-1 and TRBJ2-2; 7 positions match TRBD1. CDR1 and CDR2 from the germline V gene are SGHRS and YFSETQ. The CDR3 spans 16 residues. V shed 3 bases, J shed 9 bases, and the junction held 14 bases outside the gene matches. The chain's CDR3 is CASSYGQAHEGWELFF. In DNA, the CDR3 is TGCGCCAGCAGCTACGGACAGGCCCATGAGGGCTGGGAGCTGTTTTTT.

The sample holds many counts of this clonotype. V usage is TRBV15 and J usage is TRBJ2-1; D uncertain. The germline V gene encodes CDR1 LNHNV and CDR2 YYDKDF (reference sequence). V gave up 6 bases and J gave up 6 bases, with 18 bases separating them. This CDR3 is built from 15 residues. The CDR3 region is CATSRDIDSSNEQFF. The DNA for the CDR3 is TGTGCCACCAGTCGCGATATCGACTCAAGCAATGAGCAGTTCTTC.

This clonotype showed up many times. The chain is built from TRBV12-3 or TRBV12-4 and TRBJ1-2; D perhaps matches TRBD1 (5 bases). This CDR3 is 14 amino acids long. V dropped 7 bases and J dropped 8 bases, with 20 bases sitting between them. The DNA for the CDR3 is TGTGCCAGCACCCTAAGGGGTCATGGTGAAGGCTACACCTTC. This codes for CASTLRGHGEGYTF.

On this clonotype itself: With a much larger clone just one base away, this may be a read error. V usage is TRBV2 and J usage is TRBJ1-4; 8 positions match TRBD1. V gave up 7 bases and J gave up 11 bases; unmatched junction bases: 15. The CDR3 is 15 residues long. Germline CDR1 reads SNHLY; CDR2 reads FYNNEI. The DNA for the CDR3 is TGTGCCAGCATGGAGACAGGGGTCCCTAGTGGGAAACTGTTTTTT. Translating it yields CASMETGVPSGKLFF.